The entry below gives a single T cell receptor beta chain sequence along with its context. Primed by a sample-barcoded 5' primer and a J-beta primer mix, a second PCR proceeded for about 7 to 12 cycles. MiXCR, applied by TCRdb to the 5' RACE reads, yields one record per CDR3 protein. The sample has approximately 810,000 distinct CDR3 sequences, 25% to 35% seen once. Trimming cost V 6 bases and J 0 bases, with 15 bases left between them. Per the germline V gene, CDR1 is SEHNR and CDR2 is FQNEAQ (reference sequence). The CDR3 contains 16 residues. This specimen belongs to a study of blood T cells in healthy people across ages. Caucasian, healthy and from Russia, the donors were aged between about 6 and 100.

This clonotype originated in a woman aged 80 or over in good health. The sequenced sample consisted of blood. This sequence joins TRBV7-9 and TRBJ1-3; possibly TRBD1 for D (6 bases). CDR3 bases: TGTGCCAGCAGTCCCCGAGGACAGAGCTCTGGAAACACCATATATTTT. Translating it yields CASSPRGQSSGNTIYF. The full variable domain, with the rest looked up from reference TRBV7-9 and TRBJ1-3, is DTGVSQNPRHKITKRGQNVTFRCDPISEHNRLYWYRQTLGQGPEFLTYFQNEAQLEKSRLLSDRFSAERPKGSFSTLEIQRTEQGDSAMYLCASSPRGQSSGNTIYFGEGSWLTVV.